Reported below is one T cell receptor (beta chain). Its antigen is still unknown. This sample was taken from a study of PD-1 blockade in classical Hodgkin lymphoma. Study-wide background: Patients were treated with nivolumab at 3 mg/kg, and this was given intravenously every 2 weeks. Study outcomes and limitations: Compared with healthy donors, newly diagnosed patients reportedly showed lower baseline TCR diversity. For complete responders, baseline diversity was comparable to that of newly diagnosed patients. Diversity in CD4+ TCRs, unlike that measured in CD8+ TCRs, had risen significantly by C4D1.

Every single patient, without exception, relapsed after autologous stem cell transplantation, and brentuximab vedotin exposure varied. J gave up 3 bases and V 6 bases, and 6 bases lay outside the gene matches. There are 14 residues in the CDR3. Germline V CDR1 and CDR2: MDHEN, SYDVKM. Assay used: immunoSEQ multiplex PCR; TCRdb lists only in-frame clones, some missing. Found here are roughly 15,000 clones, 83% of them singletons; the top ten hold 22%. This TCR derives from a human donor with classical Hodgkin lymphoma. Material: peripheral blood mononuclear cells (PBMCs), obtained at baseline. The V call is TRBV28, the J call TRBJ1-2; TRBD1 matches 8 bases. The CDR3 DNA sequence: TGTGCCAGCAGACGGACAGGGAGAGACTATGGCTACACCTTC. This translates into CASRRTGRDYGYTF.